The 13 T cell receptor beta chains below all came from one sample that was sequenced in a study of cytotoxic CD8 clonotypes in ibrutinib-treated CLL. Generated by immunoSEQ multiplex PCR, the TCRdb table keeps only in-frame clones and is missing some. The repertoire holds approximately 130,000 clones, 80% to 90% seen once, with 2.5% to 3.5% in the top ten. Sequencing was performed on PBMCs, taken after 24 months of ibrutinib treatment. The receptor set was obtained from a human donor with chronic lymphocytic leukemia.

This chain joins TRBV5-1 and TRBJ1-2, with 9 bases lining up with TRBD1. Germline assignment: CDR1 SGHRS and CDR2 YFSETQ. CDR3 length: 16 amino acids. With 1 base clipped from V and 4 bases from J, the junction kept 8 bases outside the gene matches. The CDR3 region is CASSLTGTGSTYGYTF. The CDR3 DNA sequence: TGCGCCAGCAGCTTGACCGGGACAGGGTCCACCTATGGCTACACCTTC.

The rearrangement uses TRBV4-1 and TRBJ1-4; the D gene is possibly TRBD1 (5 bases). The CDR3 spans 14 residues. Germline CDR1 reads MGHRA; CDR2 reads YSYEKL. Trimming took 4 bases from V and 1 from J, leaving 7 bases between them. CDR3 DNA sequence: TGCGCCAGCAGCCGAGGGGTAACTAATGAAAAACTGTTTTTT. Protein product: CASSRGVTNEKLFF.

The V call is TRBV11-2, the J call TRBJ1-1; D uncertain. CDR3 length: 13 amino acids. In germline, CDR1 is SGHAT, CDR2 FQNNGV. Trimming left V 5 bases short and J 4 bases short, with 11 bases between. CDR3: CASSLDWGTEAFF. In nucleotides, the CDR3 is TGTGCCAGCAGCCTGGACTGGGGCACTGAAGCTTTCTTT.

The rearrangement uses TRBV29-1 and TRBJ1-1; D remains ambiguous. Germline values: CDR1 SQVTM, CDR2 ANQGSEA. There are 13 residues in the CDR3. The V gene lost 5 bases and the J gene lost 0 bases, with 10 bases spanning the gap. The CDR3 region has the DNA TGCAGCGTTTCGGTTGGGATGAACACTGAAGCTTTCTTT. It yields the protein CSVSVGMNTEAFF.

The chain is built from TRBV19 and TRBJ2-5; tentatively, D is TRBD1 (7 bases). Deletions cut 7 bases from V and 5 bases from J, with 26 bases between. The CDR3 has 17 amino acids. Germline-derived CDR1 and CDR2 are LNHDA and SQIVND (reference sequence). The CDR3 region is CASTPGQGGGGAETQYF. CDR3 bases: TGTGCCAGTACCCCCGGGCAAGGAGGAGGGGGCGCGGAGACCCAGTACTTC.

This clone was seen once. The rearrangement joins TRBV4-1 to TRBJ1-1, with D uncertain. The CDR3 runs 13 residues. V gave up 0 bases and J gave up 11 bases, with 13 bases separating them. CDR1 is MGHRA and CDR2 is YSYEKL in the germline V gene. CDR3 nucleotides: TGCGCCAGCAGCCAAGAGGCCGTAGTCGGGGCTTTCTTT. It codes for CASSQEAVVGAFF.

The chain recombines TRBV11-2 with TRBJ2-3; maybe TRBD1 (7 bases). Between the trimmed V and J ends, which lost 4 bases and 8 bases, there was a span of 19 bases. The CDR3 runs 15 residues. Germline V gene sequence: CDR1 SGHAT, CDR2 FQNNGV. The CDR3 nucleotides read TGTGCCAGCAGCTCACTGACAGGGTTGGGGGGTACGCAGTATTTT. Encoded protein: CASSSLTGLGGTQYF.

The V call is TRBV4-3, the J call TRBJ1-4; the match to TRBD1 covers 9 bases. Looked up from germline, CDR1 is LGHNA and CDR2 is YSLEER. This CDR3 has 16 amino acids. Trimming took 4 bases from V and 4 from J; bases not matched to a gene: 7. The CDR3 spells CASSRGPGQGNEKLFF. DNA for the CDR3: TGCGCCAGCAGCCGCGGCCCGGGACAGGGTAATGAAAAACTGTTTTTT.

The chain joins TRBV29-1 to TRBJ2-5, with D possibly called TRBD1 or TRBD2 (6 bases each). Trimming stripped 2 bases from V and 5 bases from J, with 15 bases between. Germline CDR1 SQVTM, CDR2 ANQGSEA. The CDR3 covers 14 residues. Here the CDR3 reads CSVEIAEGVETQYF. The CDR3 nucleotides are TGCAGCGTTGAAATTGCGGAGGGGGTGGAGACCCAGTACTTC.

J is TRBJ2-3 and V is TRBV18; 7 nucleotides align to TRBD1. The germline V gene has CDR1 KGHSH and CDR2 LQKENI. J was trimmed by 4 bases and V by 5 bases; bases with no gene match: 6. The CDR3 is 14 residues long. The CDR3 loop is CASSVTGVADTQYF. In nucleotides, the CDR3 is TGTGCCAGCTCAGTAACAGGGGTAGCAGATACGCAGTATTTT.

CDR3 DNA: TGTGCCAGCCGAAGTTACGGGACATCGGCACCTGGGGCCAACGTCCTGACTTTC. Protein: CASRSYGTSAPGANVLTF. This sequence joins TRBV28 and TRBJ2-6; tentatively, D is TRBD1 (6 bases). The CDR3 covers 18 residues. The V gene lost 8 bases and the J gene lost 2 bases, with 22 bases spanning the gap. The germline gives CDR1 MDHEN, CDR2 SYDVKM.

The J gene is TRBJ2-3, the V gene TRBV6-5, with TRBD1 matching 7 bases. This CDR3 is 16 amino acids long. Losses at the gene ends were 4 bases for V and 3 bases for J; bases not matched to a gene: 10. Germline CDR1 reads MNHEY; CDR2 reads SVGAGI. In DNA, the CDR3 is TGTGCCAGCAGTTTTTACAGGGGAAGTCGTACAGATACGCAGTATTTT. Protein product: CASSFYRGSRTDTQYF.

V is TRBV2 and J is TRBJ1-5, with D perhaps TRBD1 (6 bases). The CDR3 has 16 amino acids. CDR1 and CDR2 (germline): SNHLY, FYNNEI. Trimming stripped 6 bases from V and 5 bases from J, with 20 bases between. The CDR3 DNA is TGTGCCAGCAGCCAAGACAGGTTCCGACCGGATCAGCCCCAGCATTTT. Translated, it gives CASSQDRFRPDQPQHF.